The 32 T cell receptor beta chains reported below all come from one sample, sequenced in a study of blood T cell repertoires in COVID-19. Sequencing was performed with immunoSEQ multiplex PCR; in TCRdb, only in-frame clones are kept and a portion is missing. Of about 210,000 clones in the sample, around nine tenths were seen once. Sequenced: PBMCs or T cells enriched from blood (not recorded which). The receptors derive from a woman between 25 and 40 years old who had been exposed to COVID-19.

The chain uses TRBV5-8 and TRBJ1-2, with D possibly being TRBD1 (5 bases). CDR1 is SGHTS, CDR2 YDEGEE, per germline. V lost 0 bases, J lost 5 bases, and 17 bases lay in between. This CDR3 has 16 amino acids. DNA of the CDR3: TGTGCCAGCAGCTTGGGGGCCCTGGGAGGGGCGTATGGCTACACCTTC. Protein: CASSLGALGGAYGYTF.

This sequence joins TRBV4-1 and TRBJ1-1, with D perhaps matching TRBD1 (6 bases). Germline V lookup: CDR1 MGHRA, CDR2 YSYEKL. The CDR3 is made up of 16 amino acids. The V and J ends lost 1 base and 1 base respectively, with 13 bases between them. The CDR3 DNA follows: TGCGCCAGCAGCCAAGGATTTGGGGGGGCGAACACTGAAGCTTTCTTT. Amino acid sequence: CASSQGFGGANTEAFF.

V and J are TRBV5-1 and TRBJ1-2, with TRBD1 as a possible D gene (6 bases). The V end was cut by 3 bases, the J end by 7 bases, with 13 bases between. In germline, CDR1 is SGHRS, CDR2 YFSETQ. The CDR3 spans 13 residues. The CDR3 region has the DNA TGCGCCAGCAGCTCGCTAGGGGGTGTTGGCTACACCTTC. Translation gives CASSSLGGVGYTF.

J is TRBJ2-5 and V is TRBV2; D is uncertain. CDR1 is SNHLY and CDR2 is FYNNEI in the germline V gene. V was pared by 4 bases and J by 0 bases, with 6 bases between. This CDR3 has 13 residues. CDR3 nucleotide sequence: TGTGCCAGCAGTGGCAGAAACCAAGAGACCCAGTACTTC. The encoded protein is CASSGRNQETQYF.

This clone was detected only once. The chain has TRBV5-1 and TRBJ2-7; D ambiguous. The CDR3 contains 14 residues. Looked up from germline, CDR1 is SGHRS and CDR2 is YFSETQ. Trimming pared 3 bases from V and 6 bases from J, leaving 16 bases between. CDR3 DNA sequence: TGCGCCAGCAGCTCATCAGCTGGGCAATCCGAGCAGTACTTC. As protein: CASSSSAGQSEQYF.

DNA of the CDR3: TGTGCCAGTAGTCTCCCCGGGGGACTCCTAGAGTACTCTGGGGCCAACGTCCTGACTTTC. Amino acid sequence: CASSLPGGLLEYSGANVLTF. The chain carries TRBV19 and TRBJ2-6, with D maybe TRBD2 (6 bases). Trimming took off 5 bases at V and 0 bases at J, with 23 bases between the two ends. The CDR3 is 20 residues long. Germline V gene data show CDR1 as LNHDA and CDR2 as SQIVND (reference sequence). Full variable domain (outside the CDR3, taken from reference TRBV19 and TRBJ2-6): DGGITQSPKYLFRKEGQNVTLSCEQNLNHDAMYWYRQDPGQGLRLIYYSQIVNDFQKGDIAEGYSVSREKKESFPLTVTSAQKNPTAFYLCASSLPGGLLEYSGANVLTFGAGSRLTVL.

The rearrangement uses TRBV3-1 (or the pseudogene TRBV3-2) and TRBJ2-3; 7 bases match TRBD2. This CDR3 is built from 11 residues. CDR1 and CDR2 (germline): LGHDT, YNNKEL (reference sequence). The trim removed 5 bases at V and 11 bases at J, leaving 4 bases unmatched. The CDR3 nucleotides are TGTGCCAGCAGCATTAGCGGGCGGCAGTATTTT. Its translation: CASSISGRQYF.

The J gene is TRBJ2-7, the V gene TRBV5-1; the match to TRBD2 covers 16 bases. Germline lookup yields CDR1 SGHRS and CDR2 YFSETQ. The CDR3 totals 16 residues. The junction had 3 bases not matched to a gene; V was cut back by 4 bases and J by 2 bases. The CDR3 DNA reads TGCGCCAGCAGCCGGGGACTAGCGGGGGGGACCTACGAGCAGTACTTC. Translation gives CASSRGLAGGTYEQYF.

V is TRBV28 and J is TRBJ2-7; the D gene is possibly TRBD1 (6 bases). The CDR3 extends over 12 amino acids. Deletions cut 6 bases from V and 12 bases from J, with 18 bases between. Looked up from germline, CDR1 is MDHEN and CDR2 is SYDVKM. CDR3 in DNA: TGTGCCAGCAGCGCTACAGGGACCCATTCGTACTTC. This encodes CASSATGTHSYF.

This clone was picked up a small number of times. The chain carries TRBV9 and TRBJ1-1; maybe TRBD1 (6 bases). CDR1 and CDR2 from the germline V gene are SGDLS and YYNGEE. CDR3 length equals 16 residues. The V and J ends lost 0 bases and 1 base respectively, with 13 bases between them. CDR3 sequence reads: CASSVGSRGQNTEAFF. CDR3 in DNA: TGTGCCAGCAGCGTAGGGTCCCGGGGACAGAACACTGAAGCTTTCTTT.

The rearrangement uses TRBV7-6 and TRBJ1-4; TRBD1 might be the D (5 bases). Germline values: CDR1 SGHVS, CDR2 FNYEAQ. Between the trimmed V and J ends, which lost 5 bases and 7 bases, there was a span of 11 bases. The length of the CDR3 is 13 residues. CDR3 protein: CASSTYQGEKLFF. In DNA form, the CDR3 reads TGTGCCAGCAGCACCTATCAGGGTGAAAAACTGTTTTTT.

The chain combines TRBV30 with TRBJ1-2; D is ambiguous. The ends were cut back, 0 bases at V and 7 bases at J, with 12 bases in the middle. CDR1 is GTSNPN and CDR2 is SVGIG in the germline V gene (reference sequence). The CDR3 has 13 amino acids. CDR3 loop: CAWSVTRGAGYTF. The CDR3 DNA sequence: TGTGCCTGGAGTGTAACCCGGGGAGCTGGCTACACCTTC.

The rearrangement uses TRBV7-2 and TRBJ2-3; 9 nucleotides agree with TRBD2. J was trimmed by 10 bases and V by 6 bases; bases with no gene match: 5. CDR1 and CDR2 (germline): SGHTA, FQGNSA. The CDR3 is 12 amino acids. CDR3 DNA: TGTGCCAGCAGAGCGGGCGGGGGGGCGCAGTATTTT. Translation: CASRAGGGAQYF.

This clone was seen just once. This sequence joins TRBV19 and TRBJ1-1, with 10 bases aligning to TRBD1. This CDR3 has 13 amino acids. Germline V lookup: CDR1 LNHDA, CDR2 SQIVND (reference sequence). The V segment lost 8 bases and the J segment 3 bases; nucleotides outside the gene matches: 3. Written as DNA, the CDR3 is TGTGCCAGTCGGGACAGGGGATACACTGAAGCTTTCTTT. The encoded protein is CASRDRGYTEAFF.

V is TRBV27 and J is TRBJ2-6; D unresolved. Germline CDR1 MNHEY, CDR2 SMNVEV (reference sequence). Between the trimmed V and J ends, which lost 1 base and 0 bases, there was a span of 10 bases. CDR3 size: 17 residues. The CDR3 region is CASSLFSGNSGANVLTF. The CDR3 DNA follows: TGTGCCAGCAGTTTATTTTCAGGCAACTCTGGGGCCAACGTCCTGACTTTC. The full variable domain, with the rest looked up from reference TRBV27 and TRBJ2-6, is EAQVTQNPRYLITVTGKKLTVTCSQNMNHEYMSWYRQDPGLGLRQIYYSMNVEVTDKGDVPEGYKVSRKEKRNFPLILESPSPNQTSLYFCASSLFSGNSGANVLTFGAGSRLTVL.

The genes are TRBV5-1 and TRBJ2-5; tentatively, D is TRBD2 (6 bases). CDR1 is SGHRS, CDR2 YFSETQ, per germline. Trimming removed 6 bases from V and 3 bases from J, with 9 bases in between. This CDR3 has 12 amino acids. CDR3 loop: CASMGGEETQYF. In DNA, the CDR3 is TGCGCCAGCATGGGGGGAGAAGAGACCCAGTACTTC. Looking up the rest from reference TRBV5-1 and TRBJ2-5 gives the full variable domain: KAGVTQTPRYLIKTRGQQVTLSCSPISGHRSVSWYQQTPGQGLQFLFEYFSETQRNKGNFPGRFSGRQFSNSRSEMNVSTLELGDSALYLCASMGGEETQYFGPGTRLLVL.

CDR3 sequence (DNA): TGTGCCACCGCAGAGTTACAGGGAGAGAACACTGAAGCTTTCTTT. Its protein is CATAELQGENTEAFF. The chain uses TRBV19 and TRBJ1-1; D is possibly TRBD1 (6 bases). The CDR3 spans 15 residues. V lost 10 bases and J lost 1, with 19 bases in between. CDR1 LNHDA and CDR2 SQIVND come from the germline V gene (reference sequence). The full variable domain, with the rest looked up from reference TRBV19 and TRBJ1-1, is DGGITQSPKYLFRKEGQNVTLSCEQNLNHDAMYWYRQDPGQGLRLIYYSQIVNDFQKGDIAEGYSVSREKKESFPLTVTSAQKNPTAFYLCATAELQGENTEAFFGQGTRLTVV.

CDR3 sequence reads: CASSLISGPYNEQFF. CDR3 sequence (DNA): TGTGCCAGCAGCTTGATTAGCGGACCTTACAATGAGCAGTTCTTC. The chain recombines TRBV11-2 with TRBJ2-1; D is perhaps TRBD2 (6 bases). There are 15 residues in the CDR3. Germline CDR1 SGHAT, CDR2 FQNNGV. V lost 3 bases and J 4 bases, leaving 13 bases between the germline ends.

This chain connects TRBV27 to TRBJ1-2, with 11 bases lining up with TRBD1. The length of the CDR3 is 15 residues. Trimming at V came to 6 bases and at J to 4 bases, leaving 7 bases not matched to a gene. Germline CDR1 MNHEY, CDR2 SMNVEV (reference sequence). The chain's CDR3 is CASRTAGTGGYGYTF. CDR3 DNA sequence: TGTGCCAGCAGAACAGCCGGGACAGGGGGCTATGGCTACACCTTC.

This clone was counted a single time. This rearrangement joins TRBV24-1 to TRBJ2-5; no clear D. The CDR3 consists of 13 residues. V gave up 5 bases and J gave up 5 bases, with 11 bases separating them. Germline V gene data show CDR1 as KGHDR and CDR2 as SFDVKD. The CDR3 DNA reads as TGTGCCACCAGTGGCCGGTTCGGGGAGACCCAGTACTTC. It encodes CATSGRFGETQYF.

In this sample, this clone turned up a few times. This chain joins TRBV5-8 and TRBJ2-3; TRBD1 matches at 7 bases. The J segment lost 2 bases and the V segment lost 2 bases, leaving 5 bases of the junction unmatched. The CDR3 consists of 15 residues. The V gene's germline CDR1 is SGHTS and CDR2 YDEGEE. The CDR3 reads CASSLEGAPTDTQYF. The CDR3 DNA sequence: TGTGCCAGCAGCTTAGAGGGGGCGCCCACAGATACGCAGTATTTT.

The gene calls are TRBV9 and TRBJ2-7; 12 bases line up with TRBD2. Germline V gene lookup returns CDR1 SGDLS and CDR2 YYNGEE. This CDR3 has 16 amino acids. The junction had 7 bases not matched to a gene; V was cut back by 3 bases and J by 3 bases. The CDR3 nucleotides read TGTGCCAGCAGCGCCTCGACTAGCGGGGGATTCTACGAGCAGTACTTC. Translated, it gives CASSASTSGGFYEQYF.

The V call is TRBV30, the J call TRBJ1-5; 11 nucleotides line up with TRBD1. J gave up 7 bases and V 0 bases, and 8 bases lay outside the gene matches. The CDR3 totals 16 residues. Germline V gives CDR1 GTSNPN, CDR2 SVGIG (reference sequence). CDR3 region: CAWSVKRTGGFQPQHF. The CDR3 DNA is TGTGCCTGGAGTGTTAAAAGGACAGGGGGCTTCCAGCCCCAGCATTTT.

The genes are TRBV15 and TRBJ1-6, with 8 bases lining up with TRBD1. With V trimmed by 3 bases and J by 7 bases, 2 bases remained unmatched. CDR1 and CDR2 (germline): LNHNV, YYDKDF (reference sequence). The CDR3 spans 14 residues. The CDR3 region is CATSRDRENSPLHF. The CDR3 DNA sequence: TGTGCCACCAGCAGGGACAGGGAGAATTCACCCCTCCACTTT.

The chain recombines TRBV9 with TRBJ1-2, with 7 positions matching TRBD1. The CDR3 consists of 12 residues. CDR1 is SGDLS, CDR2 YYNGEE, per germline. V lost 4 bases and J lost 10; bases outside the gene matches: 7. The chain's CDR3 is CASSRQGLDYTF. In nucleotides, the CDR3 is TGTGCCAGCAGCAGACAGGGATTAGACTACACCTTC.

This clone has just one count. The rearrangement links TRBV2 to TRBJ2-7; 8 bases are a match to TRBD1. Trimming cost V 6 bases and J 4 bases; bases outside gene matches: 17. Per germline, CDR1 SNHLY and CDR2 FYNNEI. This CDR3 has 17 residues. CDR3 in DNA: TGTGCCAGCAGCCACAACGCTGGGGGACAGGCTACATACGAGCAGTACTTC. Translating it yields CASSHNAGGQATYEQYF.

This clone occurred a few times. This sequence joins TRBV4-2 and TRBJ1-1, with 7 nucleotides matching TRBD1. V dropped 4 bases and J dropped 2; count of bases not matched to a gene: 13. The CDR3 extends over 17 amino acids. Germline V lookup: CDR1 LGHNA, CDR2 YNFKEQ. The CDR3 region is CASSPTGQARVNTEAFF. The CDR3 DNA follows: TGTGCCAGCAGCCCTACCGGACAGGCCCGAGTAAACACTGAAGCTTTCTTT.

The J gene is TRBJ2-3, the V gene TRBV5-8; tentative D call: TRBD1 (5 bases). Trimming took 4 bases from V and 6 from J, leaving 15 bases between them. The germline V gene has CDR1 SGHTS and CDR2 YDEGEE. CDR3 length: 14 amino acids. The CDR3 reads CASSQDTYGDTQYF. The CDR3 coding sequence is TGTGCCAGCAGCCAGGACACCTACGGGGATACGCAGTATTTT.

The gene calls are TRBV4-1 and TRBJ1-2; D might be TRBD1 (5 bases). The germline V gene has CDR1 MGHRA and CDR2 YSYEKL. There are 15 residues in the CDR3. V was trimmed by 0 bases and J by 6 bases, leaving 14 bases between them. In DNA, the CDR3 is TGCGCCAGCAGCCAAGATCCAGGGATCGTGGATGGCTACACCTTC. Translated, it gives CASSQDPGIVDGYTF.

The chain links TRBV18 to TRBJ2-1, with 9 bases identical to TRBD1. Germline-derived CDR1 and CDR2 are KGHSH and LQKENI. V trimming: 0 bases; J trimming: 7 bases; junction bases outside the gene matches: 7. This CDR3 has 16 residues. The CDR3 DNA sequence: TGTGCCAGCTCACCACCGGGGGACAGGGTCGCAAATGAGCAGTTCTTC. Translating it yields CASSPPGDRVANEQFF.

The chain combines TRBV5-6 with TRBJ1-4; 7 bases agree with TRBD1. This CDR3 has 15 amino acids. V was clipped by 1 base and J by 11 bases; unmatched bases: 11. CDR1 is SGHDT, CDR2 YYEEEE, per germline. The CDR3 DNA reads as TGTGCCAGCAGCTTGAACAGGGGAGGTTTTGATAAACTGTTTTTT. It yields the protein CASSLNRGGFDKLFF.

This clone is a singleton in its sample. The chain carries TRBV11-3 and TRBJ2-2; 9 nucleotides line up with TRBD2. V lost 5 bases, J lost 4 bases, and 8 bases stayed unmatched. CDR1 and CDR2 from the germline V gene are SGHNT and YENEEA. The CDR3 totals 16 residues. Written as DNA, the CDR3 is TGTGCCAGCAGCCCAAGCGGGGGGCTTGGCACCGGGGAGCTGTTTTTT. It codes for CASSPSGGLGTGELFF.